The next 22 T cell receptor beta chains were all read from a single sample in a study of beta chain features in type 1 diabetes. cDNA synthesis used the whole RNA isolate, giving expressed TCRB sequences. TCRdb's table, derived via immunoSEQ multiplex PCR, lists solely in-frame clones and lacks some. This sample has 600,000 or so clones; around an eighth occur once, and the top ten carry around 0.12%. No antigen has been assigned to these receptors. Study results and limitations: Researchers report that Type 1 diabetes patients had moderately but significantly shorter TCRB CDR3s across all four CD4+ subsets.

Sequenced material: naive CD4+ T cells from blood. The receptors here all came from a man in his thirties or forties with type 1 diabetes.

This clone was recorded a few times. Here the CDR3 reads CATSREWDFNYEQYF. CDR3 nucleotide sequence: TGTGCCACCAGCAGAGAGTGGGACTTCAACTACGAGCAGTACTTC. The rearrangement uses TRBV15 and TRBJ2-7, with D tentatively TRBD2 (6 bases). Germline V gene sequence: CDR1 LNHNV, CDR2 YYDKDF (reference sequence). Trimming took 0 bases from V and 3 from J, leaving 12 bases between them. The CDR3 sequence is 15 residues long.

This clone was detected only a few times. The chain carries TRBV11-3 and TRBJ2-4; maybe TRBD1 (5 bases). CDR1 SGHNT and CDR2 YENEEA come from the germline V gene. The CDR3 is made up of 13 amino acids. Trimming took 1 base from V and 5 from J, leaving 6 bases between them. The chain's CDR3 is CASSLGRENIQYF. CDR3 nucleotide sequence: TGTGCCAGCAGCTTAGGCAGGGAAAACATTCAGTACTTC.

The CDR3 reads CASSQGPPNQMNTEAFF. CDR3 nucleotide sequence: TGTGCCAGCAGCCAAGGCCCCCCCAATCAAATGAACACTGAAGCTTTCTTT. The chain has TRBV4-2 and TRBJ1-1; no definite D call. Germline CDR1 reads LGHNA; CDR2 reads YNFKEQ. The CDR3 loop spans 17 amino acids. V was clipped by 1 base and J by 0 bases, with 15 bases between them.

This clone was counted only a few times. This chain links TRBV14 with TRBJ2-1; D gene unclear. CDR3 length: 12 amino acids. The germline V and J ends were trimmed by 4 bases and 5 bases, with 6 bases remaining between them. CDR1 is SGHDN and CDR2 is FVKESK in the germline V gene. The CDR3 region is CASSLNHNEQFF. Written as DNA, the CDR3 is TGTGCCAGCAGCCTAAACCACAATGAGCAGTTCTTC.

This clone has more than one count but fewer than ten. CDR3 sequence: CASSDTGTGGDYEQYF. The CDR3 DNA sequence: TGTGCCAGCAGCGATACCGGGACAGGGGGTGATTACGAGCAGTACTTC. The V and J genes are TRBV5-4 and TRBJ2-7, with TRBD1 identical over 11 bases. The germline V gene has CDR1 SGHNT and CDR2 YYREEE (reference sequence). The CDR3 length is 16 residues. The V segment lost 4 bases and the J segment 4 bases; nucleotides outside the gene matches: 10.

This clone was recorded a few times. The J gene is TRBJ2-1, the V gene TRBV10-1; D remains ambiguous. This CDR3 contains 13 residues. V lost 7 bases, J lost 8 bases, and 15 bases lay in between. Germline loops: CDR1 WNHNN, CDR2 SYGVQD (reference sequence). The CDR3 nucleotides are TGCGCCAGCACTCCAAGAAATCGGGATGAGCAGTTCTTC. Protein: CASTPRNRDEQFF.

This clone was detected a few times. The rearrangement joins TRBV5-1 to TRBJ2-7; 10 bases fit TRBD1. The germline CDR1 and CDR2 sequences are SGHRS and YFSETQ. V lost 4 bases to trimming and J lost 6 bases; unmatched junction nucleotides: 16. CDR3 length: 17 residues. This chain's CDR3 is CASSRDRGYNSPSEQYF. The CDR3 nucleotides read TGCGCCAGCAGCAGGGACAGGGGCTACAACAGCCCCTCCGAGCAGTACTTC.

The CDR3 here is CATARGAGANVLTF. The DNA for the CDR3 is TGTGCCACCGCGCGAGGAGCTGGGGCCAACGTCCTGACTTTC. The chain uses TRBV6-4 and TRBJ2-6, with no clear D. The CDR3 is 14 residues long. V was trimmed by 10 bases and J by 2 bases, leaving 12 bases between them. Germline V lookup: CDR1 MRHNA, CDR2 SNTAGT.

The chain links TRBV7-2 to TRBJ2-7; D might be TRBD1 (6 bases). Germline V gene lookup returns CDR1 SGHTA and CDR2 FQGNSA. Deletions cut 5 bases from V and 3 bases from J, with 14 bases between. The CDR3 covers 14 residues. This CDR3 is CASSDHRESYEQYF. The CDR3 DNA sequence: TGTGCCAGCAGCGACCACAGGGAGAGCTACGAGCAGTACTTC.

This clone was picked up a small number of times. This sequence joins TRBV29-1 and TRBJ2-3; 11 bases agree with TRBD2. The CDR3 is 15 amino acids. Trimming at V came to 1 base and at J to 2 bases, leaving 2 bases not matched to a gene. Per germline, CDR1 SQVTM and CDR2 ANQGSEA. CDR3 coding DNA: TGCAGCGTTGAAGCTAGCGGGGGGTTCACAGATACGCAGTATTTT. This codes for CSVEASGGFTDTQYF.

This clone has a handful of counts. The V gene is TRBV27, the J gene TRBJ2-4; D remains unclear. Per germline, CDR1 MNHEY and CDR2 SMNVEV (reference sequence). CDR3 length: 14 amino acids. Between the trimmed V and J ends, which lost 10 bases and 0 bases, there was a span of 13 bases. CDR3 in amino acids: CATSTILAKNIQYF. The DNA of the CDR3 is TGTGCCACCAGCACCATCCTAGCCAAAAACATTCAGTACTTC.

The chain joins TRBV2 to TRBJ1-1; 7 nucleotides align to TRBD1. Germline lookup yields CDR1 SNHLY and CDR2 FYNNEI. The CDR3 contains 11 residues. V lost 9 bases, J lost 4 bases, and 2 bases stayed unmatched. The CDR3 loop is CARSGGTEAFF. CDR3 DNA: TGTGCCAGATCAGGGGGCACTGAAGCTTTCTTT.

The gene calls are TRBV9 and TRBJ2-1; D may be TRBD2 (6 bases). The length of the CDR3 is 15 residues. Trimming left V 0 bases short and J 6 bases short, with 13 bases between. Germline V gene data show CDR1 as SGDLS and CDR2 as YYNGEE. The CDR3 nucleotides are TGTGCCAGCAGCGTAGAGGGACTCCGGGCCAATGAGCAGTTCTTC. Translated, it gives CASSVEGLRANEQFF.

This clone was found a few times. The chain has TRBV10-3 and TRBJ2-5; 8 bases line up with TRBD1. The CDR3 runs 17 residues. The J segment lost 5 bases and the V segment lost 4 bases, leaving 15 bases of the junction unmatched. Germline V gene lookup returns CDR1 ENHRY and CDR2 SYGVKD. CDR3 protein: CAISGNGNRGTGETQYF. The CDR3 DNA follows: TGTGCCATCAGTGGGAACGGGAACAGGGGGACCGGTGAGACCCAGTACTTC.

The V gene is TRBV30, the J gene TRBJ2-4; D call uncertain. CDR3 length equals 13 residues. Germline-derived CDR1 and CDR2 are GTSNPN and SVGIG (reference sequence). The V gene lost 0 bases and the J gene lost 8 bases, with 11 bases spanning the gap. The CDR3 loop reads CAWSVGLGDIQYF. CDR3 bases: TGTGCCTGGAGTGTAGGGCTAGGAGACATTCAGTACTTC.

In this sample, this clone turned up a few times. This chain joins TRBV19 and TRBJ2-5; 11 bases fit TRBD2. There are 15 residues in the CDR3. In germline, CDR1 is LNHDA, CDR2 SQIVND (reference sequence). V was pared by 6 bases and J by 0 bases, with 3 bases of the junction left unmatched. The CDR3 loop is CASRGLAEYQETQYF. The CDR3 DNA follows: TGTGCCAGTAGGGGACTAGCGGAGTACCAAGAGACCCAGTACTTC.

This clone was seen only a few times. The gene calls are TRBV18 and TRBJ1-4; TRBD1 matches at 7 bases. The ends lost 4 bases at V and 5 bases at J; junction bases unmatched: 4. The CDR3 loop spans 14 amino acids. Germline CDR1 and CDR2: KGHSH and LQKENI. The CDR3 bases are TGTGCCAGCTCACGGGACAGAATAAATGAAAAACTGTTTTTT. Translating gives CASSRDRINEKLFF.

This clone has just a few counts. The chain joins TRBV11-3 to TRBJ2-1; 8 bases line up with TRBD2. Trimming at V came to 3 bases and at J to 0 bases, leaving 4 bases not matched to a gene. Germline lookup yields CDR1 SGHNT and CDR2 YENEEA. This CDR3 is 16 amino acids long. The CDR3 loop is CASSFTGGDSYNEQFF. The CDR3 DNA reads as TGTGCCAGCAGCTTTACCGGGGGGGACTCCTACAATGAGCAGTTCTTC.

This clone was seen more than once but under ten times. The chain is built from TRBV14 and TRBJ2-3; D gene ambiguous. Germline values: CDR1 SGHDN, CDR2 FVKESK. V lost 2 bases to trimming and J lost 6 bases, with 6 bases between them. CDR3 length: 12 residues. This CDR3 is CASSQSSDTQYF. The CDR3 DNA is TGTGCCAGCAGCCAATCGAGTGATACGCAGTATTTT.

V is TRBV2 and J is TRBJ1-1, with D perhaps TRBD1 (5 bases). Germline values: CDR1 SNHLY, CDR2 FYNNEI. This CDR3 has 15 amino acids. Trimming pared 4 bases from V and 0 bases from J, leaving 12 bases between. CDR3 protein: CASSADGGMNTEAFF. The CDR3 coding sequence is TGTGCCAGCAGTGCTGACGGGGGAATGAACACTGAAGCTTTCTTT.

This clone was seen more than once but under ten times. The chain has TRBV20-1 and TRBJ2-3, with D possibly TRBD2 on 5 matching bases. V lost 7 bases to trimming and J lost 5 bases, with 10 bases between them. CDR1 is DFQATT, CDR2 SNEGSKA, per germline (reference sequence). CDR3 length: 11 residues. CDR3 region: CSVRTEDTQYF. DNA of the CDR3: TGCAGTGTTCGGACTGAAGATACGCAGTATTTT.

This clone was picked up a small number of times. The chain is built from TRBV6-1 and TRBJ2-7; D may be TRBD1 (6 bases). The CDR3 is 15 amino acids. The germline V and J ends were trimmed by 2 bases and 1 base, with 12 bases remaining between them. The germline V gene has CDR1 MNHNS and CDR2 SASEGT. The CDR3 DNA reads as TGTGCCAGCAGTGAAACGGGACAAAGTTCCTACGAGCAGTACTTC. Its translation: CASSETGQSSYEQYF.